This T cell receptor (beta chain) was sequenced in a study of shared clonotypes between healthy human individuals. As originally analysed: In the immunoSEQ data, sequences were junction-only and lacked quality scores, so filtering differed. Only in-frame clones appear in the TCRdb table, and some are missing; sequencing was by immunoSEQ multiplex PCR. D and trimming were read from the DNA, whereas the V and J calls and clone size are those reported in that table. The sample lists some 2,400,000 clones; approximately 96% were seen once. Trimming took 5 bases from V and 2 from J, leaving 16 bases between them. From germline, CDR1 is LNHDA and CDR2 SQIVND (reference sequence). CDR3 length equals 15 residues.

The sample taken for sequencing was naive CD4+ T cells sorted from blood. The subset is: CD45RA+ positively selected. The chain carries TRBV19 and TRBJ2-7; D unresolved. The sequence derives from a man younger than 35 in good health. CDR3 sequence: CASSSFSGSAYEQYF. CDR3 coding DNA: TGTGCCAGTAGTTCATTCTCAGGTTCTGCCTACGAGCAGTACTTC.